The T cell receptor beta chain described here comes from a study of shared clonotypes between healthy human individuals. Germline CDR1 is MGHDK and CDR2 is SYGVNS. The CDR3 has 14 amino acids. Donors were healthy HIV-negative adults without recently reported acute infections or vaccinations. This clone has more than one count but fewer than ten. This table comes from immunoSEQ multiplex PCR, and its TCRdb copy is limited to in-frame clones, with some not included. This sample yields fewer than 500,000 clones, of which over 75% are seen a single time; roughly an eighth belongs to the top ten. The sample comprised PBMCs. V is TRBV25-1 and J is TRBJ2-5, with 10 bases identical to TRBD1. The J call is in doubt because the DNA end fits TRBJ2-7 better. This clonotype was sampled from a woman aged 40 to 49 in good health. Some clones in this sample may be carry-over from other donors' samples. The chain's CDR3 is CASSDRDRGYEQYF. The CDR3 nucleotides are TGTGCCAGCAGTGACCGGGACAGGGGTTACGAGCAGTACTTC.